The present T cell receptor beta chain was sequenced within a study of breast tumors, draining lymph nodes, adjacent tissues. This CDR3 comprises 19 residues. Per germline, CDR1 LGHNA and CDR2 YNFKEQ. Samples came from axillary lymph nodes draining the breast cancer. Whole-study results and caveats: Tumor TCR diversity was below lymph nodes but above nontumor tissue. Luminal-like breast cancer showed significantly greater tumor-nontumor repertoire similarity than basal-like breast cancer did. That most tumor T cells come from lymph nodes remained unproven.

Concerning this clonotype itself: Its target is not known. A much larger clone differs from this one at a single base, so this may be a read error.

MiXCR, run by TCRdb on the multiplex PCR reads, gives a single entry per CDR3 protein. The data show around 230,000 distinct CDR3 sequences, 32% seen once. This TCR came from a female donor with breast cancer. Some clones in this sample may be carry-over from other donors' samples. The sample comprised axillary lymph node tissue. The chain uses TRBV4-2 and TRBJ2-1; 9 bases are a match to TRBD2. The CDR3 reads CASSQEEASGIGATNEQLF. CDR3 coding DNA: TGTGCCAGCAGCCAAGAAGAAGCTAGCGGGATCGGGGCCACCAATGAGCAGCTCTTC.